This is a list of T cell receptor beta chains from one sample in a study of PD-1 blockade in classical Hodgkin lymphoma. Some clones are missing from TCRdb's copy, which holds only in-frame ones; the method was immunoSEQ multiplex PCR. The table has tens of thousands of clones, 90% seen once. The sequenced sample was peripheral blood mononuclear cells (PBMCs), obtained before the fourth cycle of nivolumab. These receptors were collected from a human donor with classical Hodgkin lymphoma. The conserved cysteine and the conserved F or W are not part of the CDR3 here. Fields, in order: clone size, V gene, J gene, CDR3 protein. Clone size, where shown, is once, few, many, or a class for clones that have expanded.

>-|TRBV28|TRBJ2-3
ASSLLAGGPTDTQY
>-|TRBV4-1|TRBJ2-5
ASSETGQWTQY
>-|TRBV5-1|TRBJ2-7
ASSPRAGSSYEQY
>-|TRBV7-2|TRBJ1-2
ASSFNPGIYGYT
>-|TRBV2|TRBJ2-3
ASSIVTDTQY
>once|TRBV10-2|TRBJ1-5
ASASDSNQPQH
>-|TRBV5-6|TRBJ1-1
ASTPLGQGKTEAF
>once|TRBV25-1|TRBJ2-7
ASSSETGIYEQY
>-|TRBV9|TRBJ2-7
ASSAGQNYEQY
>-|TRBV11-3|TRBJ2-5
ASSLGGKEQTQY
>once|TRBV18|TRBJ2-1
ASSPAGATYNEQF